Only a few counts were recorded for the clone carrying this TCR beta chain. Antigen unknown. Sequenced by immunoSEQ multiplex PCR; TCRdb stores in-frame clones only, minus some. The sample has 40,000 to 55,000 clones, about 76% seen once. Losses at the gene ends were 2 bases for V and 0 bases for J; bases not matched to a gene: 1. Germline values: CDR1 ENHRY, CDR2 SYGVKD. The CDR3 contains 15 residues. This record comes from a study of T cells in localized non-small cell lung cancer. Study findings and constraints: A raised T cell density in blood coincided with lengthier overall survival. Uninvolved adjacent lung showed higher T cell clonality than tumor. Since sequencing was restricted to only one region of the tumor, intratumor heterogeneity remains a possibility. When the top 100 tumor clones were examined, a median around 58 of them also appeared in the adjacent lung, which was paired and uninvolved.

This clonotype originated in a man between 40 and 70 years old with stage III lung adenocarcinoma. The V gene is TRBV10-3, the J gene TRBJ2-3, with TRBD2 matching 8 bases. The material sequenced was peripheral blood mononuclear cells, taken before any cancer treatment. CDR3 nucleotides: TGTGCCATCAGTGAGGTAGCGGGAAGCACAGATACGCAGTATTTT. It codes for CAISEVAGSTDTQYF.